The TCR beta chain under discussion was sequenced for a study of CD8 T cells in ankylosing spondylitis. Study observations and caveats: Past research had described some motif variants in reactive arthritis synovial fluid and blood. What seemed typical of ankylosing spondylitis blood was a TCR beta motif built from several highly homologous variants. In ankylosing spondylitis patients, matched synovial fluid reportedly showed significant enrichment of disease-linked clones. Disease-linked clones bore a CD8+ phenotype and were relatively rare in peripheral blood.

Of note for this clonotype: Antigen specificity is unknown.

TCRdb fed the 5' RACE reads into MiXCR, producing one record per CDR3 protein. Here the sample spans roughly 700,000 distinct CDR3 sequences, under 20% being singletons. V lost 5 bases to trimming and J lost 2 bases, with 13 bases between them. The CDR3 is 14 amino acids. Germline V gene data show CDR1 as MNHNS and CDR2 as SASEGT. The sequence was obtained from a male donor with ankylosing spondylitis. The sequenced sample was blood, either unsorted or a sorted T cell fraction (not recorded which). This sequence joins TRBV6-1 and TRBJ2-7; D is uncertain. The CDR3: CASSPQRPTYEQYF. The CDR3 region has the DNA TGTGCCAGCAGTCCTCAGAGGCCAACCTACGAGCAGTACTTC.